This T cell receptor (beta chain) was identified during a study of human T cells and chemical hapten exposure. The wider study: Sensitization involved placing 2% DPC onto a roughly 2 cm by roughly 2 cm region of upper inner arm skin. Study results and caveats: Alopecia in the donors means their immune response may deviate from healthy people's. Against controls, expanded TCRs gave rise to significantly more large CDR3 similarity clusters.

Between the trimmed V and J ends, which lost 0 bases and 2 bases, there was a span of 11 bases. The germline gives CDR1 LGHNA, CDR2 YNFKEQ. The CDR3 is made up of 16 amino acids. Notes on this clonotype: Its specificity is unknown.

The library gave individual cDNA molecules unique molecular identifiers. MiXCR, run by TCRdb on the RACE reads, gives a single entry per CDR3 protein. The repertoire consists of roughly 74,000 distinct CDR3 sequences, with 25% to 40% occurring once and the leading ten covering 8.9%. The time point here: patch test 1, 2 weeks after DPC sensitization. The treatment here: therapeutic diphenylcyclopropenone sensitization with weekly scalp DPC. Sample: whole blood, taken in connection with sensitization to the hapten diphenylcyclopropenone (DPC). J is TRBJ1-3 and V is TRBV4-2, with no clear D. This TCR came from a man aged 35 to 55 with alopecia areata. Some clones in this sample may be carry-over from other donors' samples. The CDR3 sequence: CASSQEPSRTGNTIYF. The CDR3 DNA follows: TGTGCCAGCAGCCAAGAACCCAGTCGAACTGGAAACACCATATATTTT.